The 10 T cell receptor beta chains given below trace back to one sample, sequenced in a study of control samples from healthy donors and cancer patients. The data were produced by immunoSEQ multiplex PCR, yet TCRdb's version contains in-frame clones alone and is incomplete. Of approximately 160,000 clones in the sample, about 94% are singletons; the top ten hold 4.1%. The specimen was blood. These receptors were taken from an older woman in good health.

The chain carries TRBV7-2 and TRBJ1-4; the match to TRBD1 covers 7 bases. The CDR3 runs 14 residues. V dropped 1 base and J dropped 5; count of bases not matched to a gene: 1. The V gene's germline CDR1 is SGHTA and CDR2 FQGNSA. CDR3 sequence reads: CASSLEQGNEKLFF. In DNA form, the CDR3 reads TGTGCCAGCAGCTTAGAACAGGGGAATGAAAAACTGTTTTTT.

This chain links TRBV6-6 with TRBJ1-1; TRBD1 is a possible D gene (5 bases). Germline V gives CDR1 MNHNY, CDR2 SVGAGI (reference sequence). The CDR3 covers 15 residues. Between the trimmed V and J ends, which lost 2 bases and 3 bases, there was a span of 13 bases. Here the CDR3 reads CASSYGGRGDTEAFF. CDR3 DNA: TGTGCCAGCAGTTACGGGGGGAGAGGGGACACTGAAGCTTTCTTT.

This chain links TRBV5-6 with TRBJ1-2, with a possible D match to TRBD1 (5 bases). The germline V and J ends were trimmed by 5 bases and 8 bases, with 19 bases remaining between them. The CDR3 contains 14 residues. From germline, CDR1 is SGHDT and CDR2 YYEEEE. DNA of the CDR3: TGTGCCAGCAGAGTGCAGGGCCCGGGTTGGGGCTACACCTTC. Encoded protein: CASRVQGPGWGYTF. Complete variable domain (other parts from reference TRBV5-6 and TRBJ1-2): DAGVTQSPTHLIKTRGQQVTLRCSPKSGHDTVSWYQQALGQGPQFIFQYYEEEERQRGNFPDRFSGHQFPNYSSELNVNALLLGDSALYLCASRVQGPGWGYTFGSGTRLTVV.

The chain is built from TRBV18 and TRBJ2-1; the match to TRBD2 covers 12 bases. Germline CDR1 is KGHSH and CDR2 is LQKENI. CDR3 length: 17 amino acids. After removal of 0 bases from V and 8 bases from J, the junction contained 8 bases not matched to a gene. The CDR3 DNA reads as TGTGCCAGCTCACCACCTGCTAGCGGGGGGGCCTTGGATGAGCAGTTCTTC. Translating it yields CASSPPASGGALDEQFF.

The rearrangement links TRBV5-1 to TRBJ2-3; 10 bases align to TRBD1. The CDR3 totals 18 residues. Germline V gives CDR1 SGHRS, CDR2 YFSETQ. The V and J ends lost 4 bases and 0 bases, in that order; junction bases with no gene match: 11. Here the CDR3 DNA reads TGCGCCAGCAGCACGTCCCGGGACAGGGGTCGGAGCACAGATACGCAGTATTTT. Its translation is CASSTSRDRGRSTDTQYF.

J is TRBJ2-4 and V is TRBV19, with D unresolved. The germline CDR1 and CDR2 sequences are LNHDA and SQIVND (reference sequence). This CDR3 has 15 amino acids. Trimming removed 2 bases from V and 5 bases from J, with 13 bases in between. The CDR3 reads CASSIYRQDQNIQYF. Here the CDR3 DNA reads TGTGCCAGTAGTATATACCGGCAGGACCAAAACATTCAGTACTTC.

The genes are TRBV5-1 and TRBJ1-6; 7 nucleotides line up with TRBD1. Trimming removed 0 bases from V and 4 bases from J; junction bases left unmatched: 4. The CDR3 runs to 16 residues. Germline CDR1 and CDR2: SGHRS and YFSETQ. CDR3 in amino acids: CASSLAQGTYNSPLHF. The CDR3, as DNA: TGCGCCAGCAGCTTGGCACAGGGGACGTATAATTCACCCCTCCACTTT.

CDR3 nucleotide sequence: TGTGCCAGCAGTAACGCCCAAAGGTGGGAAAAACTGTTTTTT. This codes for CASSNAQRWEKLFF. V is TRBV6-2 or TRBV6-3 and J is TRBJ1-4; D ambiguous. Per germline, CDR1 MNHEY and CDR2 SVGEGT. The CDR3 loop spans 14 amino acids. The germline V and J ends were trimmed by 5 bases and 8 bases, with 15 bases remaining between them.

The V gene is TRBV11-1, the J gene TRBJ1-1, with D unclear. Germline V gives CDR1 SGHAT, CDR2 FQDESV (reference sequence). The CDR3 extends over 13 amino acids. V dropped 5 bases and J dropped 6 bases, with 13 bases sitting between them. CDR3 in amino acids: CASSRNQGSEAFF. The CDR3 bases are TGTGCCAGCAGCAGGAACCAAGGTTCTGAAGCTTTCTTT.

The chain links TRBV5-1 to TRBJ1-1; the match to TRBD1 covers 9 bases. This CDR3 spans 15 amino acids. From germline, CDR1 is SGHRS and CDR2 YFSETQ. The junction had 3 bases not matched to a gene; V was cut back by 2 bases and J by 1 base. CDR3 amino acids: CASSLQGAGNTEAFF. The CDR3 bases are TGCGCCAGCAGCTTACAGGGGGCCGGGAACACTGAAGCTTTCTTT.